The source of this T cell receptor (beta chain) is a study of blood T cell repertoires in COVID-19. Study information: COVID-19 samples collected from the United States, Italy and Spain covered acute and convalescent phases. Sources were T cells, B-cell-depleted T cells, or PBMCs; the material itself was cDNA or gDNA.

How the authors handled the data: It was from reference gene primer amplification that nucleated cell counts were estimated. The table came from immunoSEQ multiplex PCR; TCRdb's copy has only in-frame clones and leaves some out. The DNA was the basis for D and trimming; V, J and clone size are from that table. The sample contains 540,000 or so clones, 85% to 90% of which appear only once. V shed 4 bases, J shed 2 bases, and the junction held 4 bases outside the gene matches. Germline-derived CDR1 and CDR2 are SGDLS and YYNGEE. This CDR3 region has 15 residues. Enrolment of Seattle patients took place during active infection, and they were followed longitudinally.

The V gene is TRBV9, the J gene TRBJ2-2, with TRBD1 matching 8 bases. The receptor was isolated from a woman aged 45-65 years with COVID-19, enrolled during active disease. The source material was peripheral blood. CDR3 in amino acids: CASSLDRANTGELFF. CDR3 nucleotide sequence: TGTGCCAGCAGCCTGGACAGGGCCAACACCGGGGAGCTGTTTTTT.